This is a list of T cell receptor beta chains from one sample in a study of T cell responses to AZD1222 COVID-19 vaccine. Some clones are missing from TCRdb's copy, which holds only in-frame ones; the method was immunoSEQ multiplex PCR. The sample lists fewer than 130,000 clones; approximately 94% were seen once. Sequences were derived from peripheral blood, sampled 28 days after the second AZD1222 dose. These receptors were collected from an adult who received the AZD1222 COVID-19 vaccine. The CDR3 runs from the conserved cysteine through the conserved F or W. A D gene is named only where the DNA matches it firmly. Some rows have no size entry. The others give once, few or many, or a class for an expanded clone.

v_call: TRBV19; j_call: TRBJ1-5; d_call: TRBD1; clone_size: -; cdr3_aa: CASSLQTGTSQPQHF; cdr3_nt: TGTGCCAGTAGCCTACAGACAGGGACGAGTCAGCCCCAGCATTTT
v_call: TRBV15; j_call: TRBJ2-7; d_call: -; clone_size: once; cdr3_aa: CATSRDPAYEQYF; cdr3_nt: TGTGCCACCAGCAGAGATCCCGCGTACGAGCAGTACTTC
v_call: TRBV6-1; j_call: TRBJ1-3; d_call: -; clone_size: -; cdr3_aa: CASSGRAGNSGNTIYF; cdr3_nt: TGTGCCAGCAGTGGGCGGGCGGGGAACTCTGGAAACACCATATATTTT
v_call: TRBV6-1; j_call: TRBJ1-6; d_call: -; clone_size: -; cdr3_aa: CASSEDRENSPLHF; cdr3_nt: TGTGCCAGCAGTGAAGACAGGGAGAATTCACCCCTCCACTTT
v_call: TRBV5-4; j_call: TRBJ2-2; d_call: -; clone_size: -; cdr3_aa: CASSLSSVGTGELFF; cdr3_nt: TGTGCCAGCAGCTTGTCCTCCGTGGGCACCGGGGAGCTGTTTTTT
v_call: TRBV27; j_call: TRBJ1-5; d_call: TRBD1; clone_size: once; cdr3_aa: CASSSGGVGQPQHF; cdr3_nt: TGTGCCAGCAGTTCAGGGGGAGTGGGTCAGCCCCAGCATTTT
v_call: TRBV18; j_call: TRBJ2-3; d_call: TRBD1; clone_size: -; cdr3_aa: CASSPTGKSDTQYF; cdr3_nt: TGTGCCAGCTCACCGACAGGGAAATCCGATACGCAGTATTTT
v_call: TRBV27; j_call: TRBJ1-1; d_call: TRBD1; clone_size: -; cdr3_aa: CASSLLQNRGLFEAFF; cdr3_nt: TGTGCCAGCAGTTTATTACAAAACAGGGGGCTCTTTGAAGCTTTCTTT
v_call: TRBV12-3/TRBV12-4; j_call: TRBJ1-1; d_call: -; clone_size: -; cdr3_aa: CASSSPANTEAFF; cdr3_nt: TGTGCCAGCAGTTCCCCGGCTAACACTGAAGCTTTCTTT
v_call: TRBV27; j_call: TRBJ1-4; d_call: TRBD1; clone_size: -; cdr3_aa: CASRPPGQGRKLFF; cdr3_nt: TGTGCCAGCAGGCCTCCGGGACAGGGAAGAAAACTGTTTTTT
v_call: TRBV13; j_call: TRBJ1-4; d_call: -; clone_size: once; cdr3_aa: CASSGTTGYTNEKLFF; cdr3_nt: TGTGCCAGCAGCGGTACTACGGGCTATACTAATGAAAAACTGTTTTTT
v_call: TRBV5-8; j_call: TRBJ2-3; d_call: TRBD2; clone_size: -; cdr3_aa: CASSRGEAGGTDTQYF; cdr3_nt: TGTGCCAGCAGCCGCGGGGAGGCGGGAGGCACAGATACGCAGTATTTT
v_call: TRBV19; j_call: TRBJ1-3; d_call: -; clone_size: -; cdr3_aa: CASSILRLSGNTIYF; cdr3_nt: TGTGCCAGTAGTATACTCCGCCTTTCTGGAAACACCATATATTTT
v_call: TRBV13; j_call: TRBJ2-7; d_call: -; clone_size: -; cdr3_aa: CASSLGSGQEQYF; cdr3_nt: TGTGCCAGCAGCTTAGGTTCAGGGCAAGAGCAGTACTTC
v_call: TRBV27; j_call: TRBJ2-7; d_call: TRBD2; clone_size: -; cdr3_aa: CASSLLPSGSGEQYF; cdr3_nt: TGTGCCAGCAGTTTATTGCCTAGCGGGAGCGGTGAGCAGTACTTC
v_call: TRBV27; j_call: TRBJ2-3; d_call: -; clone_size: once; cdr3_aa: CASKSDRGTDTQYF; cdr3_nt: TGTGCCAGCAAATCCGACCGGGGCACAGATACGCAGTATTTT
v_call: TRBV11-2; j_call: TRBJ1-1; d_call: -; clone_size: -; cdr3_aa: CASSLVARDTEAFF; cdr3_nt: TGTGCCAGCAGCTTAGTCGCCCGGGACACTGAAGCTTTCTTT
v_call: TRBV30; j_call: TRBJ2-7; d_call: -; clone_size: -; cdr3_aa: CAWSPQPTTIYEQYF; cdr3_nt: TGTGCCTGGAGTCCACAGCCGACCACTATCTACGAGCAGTACTTC
v_call: TRBV5-1; j_call: TRBJ1-2; d_call: -; clone_size: -; cdr3_aa: CASSLEAGVEGGYTF; cdr3_nt: TGCGCCAGCAGCTTGGAGGCAGGTGTAGAGGGAGGCTACACCTTC
v_call: TRBV25-1; j_call: TRBJ2-5; d_call: -; clone_size: few; cdr3_aa: CASSVLSTEPWETQYF; cdr3_nt: TGTGCCAGCAGTGTCTTATCGACAGAGCCCTGGGAGACCCAGTACTTC
v_call: TRBV5-4; j_call: TRBJ2-3; d_call: -; clone_size: once; cdr3_aa: CASSLEGRDTQYF; cdr3_nt: TGTGCCAGCAGCTTGGAGGGGAGGGATACGCAGTATTTT
v_call: TRBV27; j_call: TRBJ2-1; d_call: -; clone_size: -; cdr3_aa: CASSLLGLTNNNEQFF; cdr3_nt: TGTGCCAGCAGTTTATTAGGGTTGACGAACAACAATGAGCAGTTCTTC
v_call: TRBV6-4; j_call: TRBJ2-7; d_call: -; clone_size: -; cdr3_aa: CASSVLAGSYEQYF; cdr3_nt: TGTGCCAGCAGTGTACTGGCCGGGTCCTACGAGCAGTACTTC
v_call: TRBV11-2; j_call: TRBJ1-5; d_call: -; clone_size: -; cdr3_aa: CASSLVEGDQPQHF; cdr3_nt: TGTGCCAGCAGCTTAGTTGAGGGGGATCAGCCCCAGCATTTT
v_call: TRBV7-2; j_call: TRBJ1-2; d_call: -; clone_size: -; cdr3_aa: CASSPWGGTNYGYTF; cdr3_nt: TGTGCCAGCAGCCCCTGGGGGGGGACCAACTATGGCTACACCTTC
v_call: TRBV30; j_call: TRBJ2-3; d_call: -; clone_size: -; cdr3_aa: CAWRSVRLSSDTQYF; cdr3_nt: TGTGCCTGGAGATCGGTTAGATTATCATCAGATACGCAGTATTTT
v_call: TRBV21-1; j_call: TRBJ1-1; d_call: -; clone_size: -; cdr3_aa: CASNGSNMNTEAFF; cdr3_nt: TGTGCCAGCAACGGCAGCAACATGAACACTGAAGCTTTCTTT
v_call: TRBV4-1; j_call: TRBJ2-4; d_call: -; clone_size: -; cdr3_aa: CASSQNRDPAKNIQYF; cdr3_nt: TGCGCCAGCAGCCAAAACAGGGATCCAGCCAAAAACATTCAGTACTTC
v_call: TRBV27; j_call: TRBJ2-7; d_call: TRBD1; clone_size: -; cdr3_aa: CASSPGTGGDEQYF; cdr3_nt: TGTGCCAGCAGTCCCGGGACAGGGGGCGACGAGCAGTACTTC
v_call: TRBV4-1; j_call: TRBJ1-5; d_call: -; clone_size: -; cdr3_aa: CASSHRDGYSNQPQHF; cdr3_nt: TGCGCCAGCAGCCACCGGGACGGTTATAGCAATCAGCCCCAGCATTTT
v_call: TRBV27; j_call: TRBJ1-1; d_call: -; clone_size: -; cdr3_aa: CASSLPGTEAFF; cdr3_nt: TGTGCCAGCAGTTTACCCGGCACTGAAGCTTTCTTT
v_call: TRBV19; j_call: TRBJ2-1; d_call: TRBD2; clone_size: once; cdr3_aa: CATQRGSSYNEQFF; cdr3_nt: TGTGCCACCCAGCGGGGGTCTTCCTACAATGAGCAGTTCTTC
v_call: TRBV19; j_call: TRBJ2-7; d_call: TRBD1; clone_size: -; cdr3_aa: CASSPGTAYEQYF; cdr3_nt: TGTGCCAGTAGTCCCGGGACAGCCTACGAGCAGTACTTC
v_call: TRBV27; j_call: TRBJ2-7; d_call: TRBD1; clone_size: -; cdr3_aa: CASSFAGTVYEQYF; cdr3_nt: TGTGCCAGCAGTTTCGCCGGGACAGTATACGAGCAGTACTTC
v_call: TRBV7-2; j_call: TRBJ2-7; d_call: -; clone_size: -; cdr3_aa: CASSFQFYEQYF; cdr3_nt: TGTGCCAGCAGCTTTCAGTTTTACGAGCAGTACTTC
v_call: TRBV2; j_call: TRBJ1-6; d_call: -; clone_size: -; cdr3_aa: CASSEGQLYNSPLHF; cdr3_nt: TGTGCCAGCAGTGAAGGACAGCTATATAATTCACCCCTCCACTTT
v_call: TRBV14; j_call: TRBJ1-2; d_call: -; clone_size: -; cdr3_aa: CASSQGSMTDRSIYGYTF; cdr3_nt: TGTGCCAGCAGCCAAGGGTCAATGACAGATCGGTCAATCTATGGCTACACCTTC
v_call: TRBV27; j_call: TRBJ2-1; d_call: TRBD2; clone_size: -; cdr3_aa: CASSFGTRVYNEQFF; cdr3_nt: TGTGCCAGCAGTTTTGGGACTAGGGTGTACAATGAGCAGTTCTTC
v_call: TRBV19; j_call: TRBJ1-4; d_call: -; clone_size: -; cdr3_aa: CASSRHRQEPNEKLFF; cdr3_nt: TGTGCCAGTAGTAGACATCGACAGGAGCCCAATGAAAAACTGTTTTTT
v_call: TRBV5-8; j_call: TRBJ2-1; d_call: TRBD1; clone_size: -; cdr3_aa: CASRPGGDSYNEQFF; cdr3_nt: TGTGCCAGCAGACCAGGGGGCGACTCCTACAATGAGCAGTTCTTC
v_call: TRBV19; j_call: TRBJ1-1; d_call: -; clone_size: -; cdr3_aa: CASSRGTEAFF; cdr3_nt: TGTGCCAGTAGCAGAGGAACTGAAGCTTTCTTT
v_call: TRBV30; j_call: TRBJ1-2; d_call: -; clone_size: -; cdr3_aa: CAGRQVGYTF; cdr3_nt: TGTGCCGGTCGACAGGTTGGCTACACCTTC
v_call: TRBV19; j_call: TRBJ1-1; d_call: -; clone_size: -; cdr3_aa: CASSITRHTEAFF; cdr3_nt: TGTGCCAGTAGTATAACCAGGCACACTGAAGCTTTCTTT
v_call: TRBV7-2; j_call: TRBJ1-2; d_call: TRBD1; clone_size: -; cdr3_aa: CASSLGFSGTGTWGYTF; cdr3_nt: TGTGCCAGCAGCTTAGGGTTCAGCGGGACAGGGACCTGGGGCTACACCTTC
v_call: TRBV21-1; j_call: TRBJ2-2; d_call: -; clone_size: -; cdr3_aa: CASSSRLAGNTGELFF; cdr3_nt: TGTGCCAGCAGCAGCCGACTAGCGGGAAACACCGGGGAGCTGTTTTTT